The next 32 T cell receptor beta chains were all read from a single sample in a study of CD8 T cells in ankylosing spondylitis (dated by TCRdb to 2015 to 2018). Broader findings and caveats from the paper: A TCR beta motif made up of several highly homologous amino acid variants appeared to be characteristic of blood from ankylosing spondylitis patients.

Libraries came from 5' RACE. Sequencer: Illumina HiSeq 2500. TCRdb's own reprocessing of the public reads used fastp at Q25 and MiXCR and kept productive beta chains. Every entry covers one CDR3 protein and lists the most common genes and DNA from its rows. The table for this sample lists more than 650,000 distinct CDR3 sequences; roughly 10% of them were counted only once. The ten top clones hold roughly 0.51% of the sample. Their antigen targets remain unknown. Sequences were obtained from blood, either unsorted or a sorted T cell fraction (not recorded which). The receptors originated from a male donor with ankylosing spondylitis.

The chain is built from TRBV18 and TRBJ2-5; D is undetermined. V lost 4 bases to trimming and J lost 4 bases, with 7 bases between them. CDR1 and CDR2 from the germline V gene are KGHSH and LQKENI. The CDR3 loop spans 12 amino acids. CDR3 sequence reads: CASSQQRETQYF. The CDR3 DNA reads TGTGCCAGCTCACAACAACGAGAGACCCAGTACTTC.

V is TRBV7-2 and J is TRBJ2-1; TRBD1 or TRBD2 may be the D gene (6 bases each). The germline V gene encodes CDR1 SGHTA and CDR2 FQGNSA. V lost 5 bases to trimming and J lost 5 bases, with 16 bases between them. The CDR3 sequence is 15 residues long. In DNA, the CDR3 is TGTGCCAGCAGCCTTATGGAGGGGGGACACAATGAGCAGTTCTTC. Protein product: CASSLMEGGHNEQFF.

This clonotype turned up a few times. The chain carries TRBV5-1 and TRBJ2-1, with D perhaps TRBD2 (5 bases). Trimming removed 1 base at V and 2 bases at J, with 10 bases between. Germline V CDR1 and CDR2: SGHRS, YFSETQ. There are 15 residues in the CDR3. The CDR3 nucleotides read TGCGCCAGCAGCTTGTATCTAGCTGCCTACAATGAGCAGTTCTTC. It is translated as CASSLYLAAYNEQFF.

V usage is TRBV7-2 and J usage is TRBJ2-1; tentatively, D is TRBD1 (6 bases). Germline values: CDR1 SGHTA, CDR2 FQGNSA. The CDR3 loop spans 13 amino acids. The V end lost 5 bases, the J end lost 5 bases, and 10 bases lay between the germline ends. DNA of the CDR3: TGTGCCAGCAGCCACAACAGGGACAATGAGCAGTTCTTC. It codes for CASSHNRDNEQFF. The whole variable domain, filled in from reference TRBV7-2 and TRBJ2-1, reads GAGVSQSPSNKVTEKGKDVELRCDPISGHTALYWYRQSLGQGLEFLIYFQGNSAPDKSGLPSDRFSAERTGGSVSTLTIQRTQQEDSAVYLCASSHNRDNEQFFGPGTRLTVL.

In its sample, this clonotype was seen a few times. CDR3 residues: CSASNRVEEQYF. CDR3 DNA: TGCAGTGCTTCCAACAGGGTGGAGGAGCAGTACTTC. The rearrangement joins TRBV20-1 to TRBJ2-7, with a tentative D call TRBD1 (6 bases). Germline V gene data show CDR1 as DFQATT and CDR2 as SNEGSKA (reference sequence). Trimming removed 5 bases from V and 7 bases from J, with 15 bases in between. The CDR3 has 12 amino acids.

The chain links TRBV5-1 to TRBJ1-4; D perhaps matches TRBD1 (6 bases). This CDR3 has 16 residues. Germline CDR1 and CDR2: SGHRS and YFSETQ. Between the trimmed V and J ends, which lost 0 bases and 11 bases, there was a span of 20 bases. The CDR3 DNA reads TGCGCCAGCAGCTTGGAGGGGGGACGGACCATTGGGAAACTGTTTTTT. Protein product: CASSLEGGRTIGKLFF.

This rearrangement joins TRBV18 to TRBJ2-3; either TRBD1 or TRBD2 may fit D (6 bases each). V lost 5 bases, J lost 4 bases, and 13 bases lay in between. Per germline, CDR1 KGHSH and CDR2 LQKENI. This CDR3 has 14 amino acids. CDR3 DNA sequence: TGTGCCAGCTCAAAAGGGGGGCCCTCAGATACGCAGTATTTT. Its protein is CASSKGGPSDTQYF.

This clonotype was counted ten times or more. The V gene is TRBV4-3, the J gene TRBJ2-3; weak D call: TRBD2 (5 bases). The CDR3 sequence is 16 residues long. V lost 4 bases and J lost 8, with 22 bases in between. Germline CDR1 and CDR2: LGHNA and YSLEER. The CDR3 DNA is TGCGCCAGCAGCCTAAGGTTTTCCCCAGGAGGTGGTACGCAGTATTTT. Encoded protein: CASSLRFSPGGGTQYF.

Remarks on this clonotype: A much larger clonotype is one base distant, so this may be a read error. V and J are TRBV5-1 and TRBJ2-3; D unresolved. From germline, CDR1 is SGHRS and CDR2 YFSETQ. Trimming cost V 3 bases and J 2 bases, with 16 bases left between them. The CDR3 totals 16 residues. The CDR3 loop reads CASSSAVAATTDTQYF. CDR3 sequence (DNA): TGCGCCAGCAGCTCGGCCGTCGCAGCTACCACAGATACGCAGTATTTT.

In this sample, this clonotype turned up a few times. The gene calls are TRBV5-1 and TRBJ2-5, with 10 bases lining up with TRBD2. CDR3 length: 17 amino acids. Germline CDR1 SGHRS, CDR2 YFSETQ. V trimming: 1 base; J trimming: 4 bases; junction bases outside the gene matches: 10. CDR3 sequence reads: CASSLSGGGRPVETQYF. The CDR3 DNA reads TGCGCCAGCAGCTTGAGCGGGGGGGGACGCCCCGTAGAGACCCAGTACTTC.

The rearrangement links TRBV5-1 to TRBJ2-3; no definite D call. This CDR3 is 13 amino acids long. Germline V lookup: CDR1 SGHRS, CDR2 YFSETQ. The germline V and J ends were trimmed by 7 bases and 2 bases, with 11 bases remaining between them. CDR3 protein: CASADLTTDTQYF. For the CDR3, the DNA is TGCGCCAGCGCGGACCTCACCACAGATACGCAGTATTTT.

The chain combines TRBV4-3 with TRBJ1-2, with 9 bases matching TRBD1. This CDR3 contains 15 residues. V gave up 4 bases and J gave up 8 bases; unmatched junction bases: 11. Per the germline V gene, CDR1 is LGHNA and CDR2 is YSLEER. The CDR3 sequence: CASSLRDRESWGYTF. The DNA of the CDR3 is TGCGCCAGCAGCCTCCGGGACAGGGAGTCGTGGGGCTACACCTTC.

The genes are TRBV4-2 and TRBJ2-7; D unclear. This CDR3 is built from 17 residues. Germline V gives CDR1 LGHNA, CDR2 YNFKEQ. V was shortened by 1 base and J by 4 bases, with 20 bases between the two germline ends. DNA for the CDR3: TGTGCCAGCAGCCAAGGAGACCATTCATTATCTCTGTACGAGCAGTACTTC. Protein product: CASSQGDHSLSLYEQYF.

The gene calls are TRBV6-1 and TRBJ2-5; possibly TRBD2 for D (7 bases). V was shortened by 7 bases and J by 5 bases, with 17 bases between the two germline ends. The germline gives CDR1 MNHNS, CDR2 SASEGT. The CDR3 covers 14 residues. For the CDR3, the DNA is TGTGCCAGCAAGGGAGGGGGGCCCAGGGAGACCCAGTACTTC. It yields the protein CASKGGGPRETQYF.

The sample holds a few counts of this clonotype. The chain employs TRBV11-2 and TRBJ2-2; D call uncertain. V was shortened by 4 bases and J by 3 bases, with 12 bases between the two germline ends. This CDR3 is built from 15 residues. Germline V gene sequence: CDR1 SGHAT, CDR2 FQNNGV. The DNA of the CDR3 is TGTGCCAGCAGCTCAAAACCAGGTTACACCGGGGAGCTGTTTTTT. Residues: CASSSKPGYTGELFF.

In its sample, this clonotype was seen a few times. The genes are TRBV12-3 or TRBV12-4 and TRBJ2-3; D possibly matches TRBD1 or TRBD2 (5 bases each). This CDR3 is built from 16 residues. V lost 4 bases, J lost 1 base, and 15 bases lay in between. In DNA, the CDR3 is TGTGCCAGCAGTTCCTCTAGGCGAGGGGGCACAGATACGCAGTATTTT. Translating it yields CASSSSRRGGTDTQYF.

Only a few counts were recorded for this clonotype. This chain connects TRBV7-6 to TRBJ2-7; D may be TRBD1 or TRBD2 (6 bases each). CDR3 length: 15 amino acids. Germline V lookup: CDR1 SGHVS, CDR2 FNYEAQ. Between the trimmed V and J ends, which lost 4 bases and 6 bases, there was a span of 19 bases. The DNA of the CDR3 is TGTGCCAGCAGCTCTCTGTCGGGGGCGAGAAGCGAGCAGTACTTC. Amino acid sequence: CASSSLSGARSEQYF.

The gene calls are TRBV29-1 and TRBJ1-2; D is uncertain. V lost 4 bases and J lost 2, with 8 bases in between. This CDR3 spans 12 amino acids. From germline, CDR1 is SQVTM and CDR2 ANQGSEA. The CDR3: CSVGRGNYGYTF. CDR3 coding DNA: TGCAGCGTTGGTCGAGGGAACTATGGCTACACCTTC.

J is TRBJ2-2 and V is TRBV7-2; 10 bases are a match to TRBD2. Germline V gives CDR1 SGHTA, CDR2 FQGNSA. There are 15 residues in the CDR3. Trimming removed 5 bases from V and 6 bases from J; junction bases left unmatched: 6. CDR3 DNA: TGTGCCAGCAGCATTACTAGCGGGACGGCCGGGGAGCTGTTTTTT. This encodes CASSITSGTAGELFF.

There are a few counts of this clonotype. The chain employs TRBV5-1 and TRBJ1-1, with unresolved D. V lost 3 bases and J 0 bases, leaving 9 bases between the germline ends. CDR1 is SGHRS, CDR2 YFSETQ, per germline. The CDR3 consists of 14 residues. DNA of the CDR3: TGCGCCAGCAGCTCAAACAGAATGAACACTGAAGCTTTCTTT. It yields the protein CASSSNRMNTEAFF.

This sequence joins TRBV20-1 and TRBJ2-7; TRBD2 agrees at 7 bases. Germline V gene data show CDR1 as DFQATT and CDR2 as SNEGSKA (reference sequence). With V trimmed by 5 bases and J by 2 bases, 9 bases remained unmatched. The CDR3 consists of 14 residues. The CDR3 region has the DNA TGCAGTGCTTTTGGGGGGAGGGGAACCTACGAGCAGTACTTC. This gives the protein CSAFGGRGTYEQYF.

This clonotype has just a few counts. The rearrangement links TRBV6-5 to TRBJ2-3; D possibly corresponds to TRBD2 (5 bases). Trimming took 7 bases from V and 10 from J, leaving 15 bases between them. CDR1 is MNHEY, CDR2 SVGAGI, per germline. The CDR3 runs 12 residues. The CDR3 loop reads CASISRTRAQYF. The CDR3 coding sequence is TGTGCCAGCATCTCCAGAACGAGGGCGCAGTATTTT.

This chain connects TRBV20-1 to TRBJ1-1, with TRBD1 as a possible D gene (5 bases). V was clipped by 4 bases and J by 3 bases, with 15 bases between them. Germline V gives CDR1 DFQATT, CDR2 SNEGSKA (reference sequence). This CDR3 has 14 amino acids. The CDR3 DNA reads as TGCAGTGCTAATGGTCAGGGCTTTTACACTGAAGCTTTCTTT. It translates to CSANGQGFYTEAFF.

As to this clonotype: Sequence at one end of the junction differs from germline and may be a read error. The CDR3 DNA sequence: TGTGCCGGCAGCCCCGATAACGGGGATACGCAGTATTTT. Translation: CAGSPDNGDTQYF. V is TRBV7-9 and J is TRBJ2-3, with no clear D. CDR1 is SEHNR and CDR2 is FQNEAQ in the germline V gene (reference sequence). There are 13 residues in the CDR3.

This clonotype was counted many times. The gene calls are TRBV20-1 and TRBJ2-2; possibly TRBD2 for D (5 bases). The V gene lost 2 bases and the J gene lost 5 bases, with 9 bases spanning the gap. This CDR3 region has 13 residues. Per germline, CDR1 DFQATT and CDR2 SNEGSKA (reference sequence). CDR3 nucleotides: TGCAGTGCTAGAAAACGGGGTACCGGGGAGCTGTTTTTT. This sequence encodes CSARKRGTGELFF.

This clonotype was counted ten times or more. V is TRBV29-1 and J is TRBJ2-7, with D perhaps TRBD2 (5 bases). Trimming took 4 bases from V and 3 from J, leaving 16 bases between them. The germline CDR1 and CDR2 sequences are SQVTM and ANQGSEA. The CDR3 covers 14 residues. CDR3 sequence (DNA): TGCAGCGTTGGGGGAGCGTCGGCTAGCTACGAGCAGTACTTC. Protein sequence: CSVGGASASYEQYF.

The rearrangement links TRBV7-9 to TRBJ2-2; D may be TRBD2 (5 bases). The CDR3 is made up of 16 amino acids. The germline V and J ends were trimmed by 0 bases and 7 bases, with 15 bases remaining between them. Germline V gene lookup returns CDR1 SEHNR and CDR2 FQNEAQ (reference sequence). The CDR3 here is CASSLAYMRDDGELFF. DNA for the CDR3: TGTGCCAGCAGCTTAGCGTATATGAGGGATGACGGGGAGCTGTTTTTT.

This chain links TRBV24-1 with TRBJ2-1, with 8 positions matching TRBD1. Germline trimming cut 3 bases from V and 7 bases from J; bases unmatched to any gene: 13. The CDR3 is made up of 17 amino acids. Looked up from germline, CDR1 is KGHDR and CDR2 is SFDVKD. CDR3 region: CATSDAAGTGGWNEQFF. For the CDR3, the DNA is TGTGCCACCAGTGATGCCGCCGGGACAGGAGGATGGAATGAGCAGTTCTTC.

The chain has TRBV4-2 and TRBJ2-3, with 9 bases identical to TRBD2. The CDR3 extends over 16 amino acids. The V gene's germline CDR1 is LGHNA and CDR2 YNFKEQ. After removal of 1 base from V and 4 bases from J, the junction contained 6 bases not matched to a gene. The CDR3, as DNA: TGTGCCAGCAGCCAAGGACGGGGACTAGCTTCAGATACGCAGTATTTT. Its protein product is CASSQGRGLASDTQYF.

The J gene is TRBJ1-2, the V gene TRBV27; 9 bases align to TRBD1. This CDR3 has 13 amino acids. Germline-derived CDR1 and CDR2 are MNHEY and SMNVEV (reference sequence). With 7 bases clipped from V and 7 bases from J, the junction kept 7 bases outside the gene matches. This CDR3 reads CASTNTGGGGYTF. In DNA form, the CDR3 reads TGTGCCAGCACCAATACAGGGGGCGGTGGCTACACCTTC.

This clonotype was detected many times. The chain links TRBV25-1 to TRBJ1-1; D unresolved. The CDR3 runs to 15 residues. Germline-derived CDR1 and CDR2 are MGHDK and SYGVNS. The V gene lost 3 bases and the J gene lost 1 base, with 12 bases spanning the gap. The CDR3 here is CASSDSTEANTEAFF. CDR3 coding DNA: TGTGCCAGCAGTGATTCCACGGAAGCGAACACTGAAGCTTTCTTT.

This clonotype has only a few counts. CDR3 nucleotides: TGTGCCAGTAGTAATCGGAGGGACCTCTCCTACGAGCAGTACTTC. Residues: CASSNRRDLSYEQYF. This sequence joins TRBV19 and TRBJ2-7; tentative D call: TRBD2 (6 bases). CDR3 size: 15 residues. Germline CDR1 LNHDA, CDR2 SQIVND (reference sequence). V was shortened by 4 bases and J by 0 bases, with 13 bases between the two germline ends.